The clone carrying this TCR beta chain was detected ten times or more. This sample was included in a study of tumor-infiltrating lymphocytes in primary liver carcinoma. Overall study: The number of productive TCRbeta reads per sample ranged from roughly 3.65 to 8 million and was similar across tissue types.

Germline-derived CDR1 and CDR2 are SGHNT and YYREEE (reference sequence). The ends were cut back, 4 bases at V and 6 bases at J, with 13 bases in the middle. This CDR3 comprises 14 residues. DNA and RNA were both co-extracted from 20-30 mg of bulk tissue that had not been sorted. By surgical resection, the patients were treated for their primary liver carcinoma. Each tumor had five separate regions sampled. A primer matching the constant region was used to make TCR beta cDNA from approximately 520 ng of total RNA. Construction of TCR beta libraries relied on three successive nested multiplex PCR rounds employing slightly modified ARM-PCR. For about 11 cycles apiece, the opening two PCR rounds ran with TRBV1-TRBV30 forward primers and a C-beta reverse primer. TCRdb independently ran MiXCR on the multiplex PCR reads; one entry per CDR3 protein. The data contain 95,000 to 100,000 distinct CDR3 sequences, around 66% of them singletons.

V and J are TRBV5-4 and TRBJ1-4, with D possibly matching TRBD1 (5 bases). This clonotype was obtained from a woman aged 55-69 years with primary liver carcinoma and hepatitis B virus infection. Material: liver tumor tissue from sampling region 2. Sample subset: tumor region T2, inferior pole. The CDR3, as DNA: TGTGCCAGCAGCCGACCGGGGGGTCATGAAAAACTGTTTTTT. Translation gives CASSRPGGHEKLFF. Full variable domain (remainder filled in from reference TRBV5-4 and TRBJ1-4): ETGVTQSPTHLIKTRGQQVTLRCSSQSGHNTVSWYQQALGQGPQFIFQYYREEENGRGNFPPRFSGLQFPNYSSELNVNALELDDSALYLCASSRPGGHEKLFFGSGTQLSVL.